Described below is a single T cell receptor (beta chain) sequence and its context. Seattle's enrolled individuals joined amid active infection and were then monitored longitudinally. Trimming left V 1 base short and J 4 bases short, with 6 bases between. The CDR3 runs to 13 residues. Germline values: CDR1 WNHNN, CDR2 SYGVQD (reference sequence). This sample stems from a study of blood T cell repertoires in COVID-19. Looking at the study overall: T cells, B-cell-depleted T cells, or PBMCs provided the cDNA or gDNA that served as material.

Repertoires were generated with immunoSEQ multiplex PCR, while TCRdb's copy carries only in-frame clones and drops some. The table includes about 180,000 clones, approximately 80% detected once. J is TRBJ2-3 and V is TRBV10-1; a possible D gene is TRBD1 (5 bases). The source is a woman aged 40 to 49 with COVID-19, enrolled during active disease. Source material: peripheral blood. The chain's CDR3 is CASSEFRADTQYF. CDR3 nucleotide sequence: TGCGCCAGCAGTGAGTTCAGGGCAGATACGCAGTATTTT.